The rows below give T cell receptor beta chains drawn from one sample of a study of blood T cell repertoires in COVID-19. Assay used: immunoSEQ multiplex PCR; TCRdb lists only in-frame clones, some missing. Here the sample spans 150,000 or so clones, about 86% being singletons. Sequencing was done on a sample of peripheral blood. The origin of the receptors is a man aged 50-59 years with active or convalescent COVID-19. CDR3s include the opening cysteine and the closing phenylalanine or tryptophan.

TRBJ2-7,TRBV19,CASSESSGGRPYEQYF
TRBJ2-1,TRBV28,CASSSGNSAYNEQFF
TRBJ2-7,TRBV12-3/TRBV12-4,CATQTSGLHEQYF
TRBJ1-5,TRBV6-5,CASSSMSDQPQHF
TRBJ1-1,TRBV19,CASSVANTEAFF
TRBJ2-3,TRBV7-6,CASSSFFSFIKEDTQYF
TRBJ1-2,TRBV5-4,CASSLGQGNYGYTF
TRBJ1-2,TRBV27,CASSLGQAGYGYTF
TRBJ2-1,TRBV24-1,CATSEPTSGRDDEQFF
TRBJ2-3,TRBV4-3,CASSQGGGHRTDTQYF
TRBJ1-2,TRBV19,CASEDRGQFGYTF